This entry is about one TCR beta chain. Its antigen specificity is not known. It has no much larger one-base neighbor in the sample; base qualities were not kept. The CDR3 has 13 amino acids, counting the end cysteine and phenylalanine. Of the read, only the CDR3 DNA is kept; its 39 bases are in frame from base 1. Trimming costs V 5 bases and J 5 bases, and their ends lie 13 bases apart. The germline V gene yields MNHEY for CDR1 and SVGAGI for CDR2. At diagnosis, tumor, uninvolved tumor-adjacent lung and peripheral blood were collected and then preserved as a mix of FFPE and fresh-frozen material. For TCR repertoire profiling, blood samples were analyzed in the form of peripheral blood mononuclear cells. The immunoSEQ Assay was used to sequence TCR beta CDR3 regions from DNA. The authors' analysis ran thus. To compute T cell density, TCR beta template counts were normalized to usable DNA, which was estimated by amplifying housekeeping genes. The preseqR package was used to estimate richness by extrapolating to 400,000 templates for PBMC samples and to 120,000 templates for tissue samples. Clonality was defined as one minus Pielou's evenness. Tissue-enriched TCRs were identified through differential abundance testing performed on productive amino-acid clonotypes, with a minimum total count of 5 and an alpha of 0.1. The Jaccard Index and the Morisita Overlap Index were used to measure repertoire overlap between compartments. GLIPH clustered TCR beta CDR3s with public tetramer-defined viral CDR3s; viral motifs required at least three viral sequences plus V-gene enrichment. What TCRdb holds here is the immuneACCESS table cut down to in-frame rearrangements. Part of the clones is not present; checked against another copy, under half of the missing clones reflect an unresolved V gene, and the others are unexplained. V, J and clone size are taken as reported in that table, and D and trimming were inferred from the DNA itself. Recorded for this sample are approximately 31,000 clones; 85% to 95% of them occurred a single time. Roughly 0.73% of the sample is held by the ten biggest clonotypes.

The entry originates in a study of T cells in localized non-small cell lung cancer (dated by TCRdb to the early 2020s). General notes on the study: T cell repertoires of about 230 early-stage NSCLC patients were analyzed, with tumors being compared against uninvolved tumor-adjacent lungs. All 240 or so NSCLC patients in the cohort were treatment-naive and had localized lung tumors that were resected. The mean age of the NSCLC patients was approximately 71 years, with approximately 130 men and 85 to 110 women. What the authors observed across the whole study: A median of about 53 of the top 100 tumor clones were detected in paired uninvolved adjacent lung, and 28 of these tumor clones were also found among the top 100 clones of the paired uninvolved adjacent lung. Since the design was exploratory, TCR variables were selected using unadjusted p-values with no false-discovery rate correction. Because multi-region tumor sequencing was not performed, intratumor heterogeneity could not be ruled out. Uninvolved tumor-adjacent lung showed the highest T cell clonality, higher than tumor, which suggests more focused antigenic responses in the uninvolved tumor-adjacent lung. Higher blood T cell density associated with longer overall survival, while higher adjacent-lung clonality associated with shorter survival.

This material consisted of peripheral blood, taken before any cancer treatment. The source of this sequence is a woman aged 40 to 75 with stage I lung adenocarcinoma. The chain links TRBV6-5 with TRBJ2-7; no D gene call is confident. The CDR3 protein sequence reads: CASSEVGVNEQYF. The nucleotide sequence is TGTGCCAGCAGTGAAGTTGGGGTCAACGAGCAGTACTTC.